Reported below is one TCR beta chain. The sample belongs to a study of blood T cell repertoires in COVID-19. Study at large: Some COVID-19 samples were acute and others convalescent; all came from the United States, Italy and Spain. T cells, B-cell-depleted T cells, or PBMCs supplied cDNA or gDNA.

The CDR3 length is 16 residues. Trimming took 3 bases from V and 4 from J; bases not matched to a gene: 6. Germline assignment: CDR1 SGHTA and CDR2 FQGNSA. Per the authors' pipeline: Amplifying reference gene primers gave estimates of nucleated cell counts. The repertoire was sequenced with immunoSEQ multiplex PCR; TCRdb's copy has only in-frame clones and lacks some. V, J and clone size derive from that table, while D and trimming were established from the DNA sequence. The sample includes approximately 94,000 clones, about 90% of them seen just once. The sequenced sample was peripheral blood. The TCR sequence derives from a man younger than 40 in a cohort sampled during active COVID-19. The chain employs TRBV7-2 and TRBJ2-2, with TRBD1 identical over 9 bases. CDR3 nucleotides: TGTGCCAGCAGCTTCCGGGACAGGGTAATCACCGGGGAGCTGTTTTTT. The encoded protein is CASSFRDRVITGELFF.